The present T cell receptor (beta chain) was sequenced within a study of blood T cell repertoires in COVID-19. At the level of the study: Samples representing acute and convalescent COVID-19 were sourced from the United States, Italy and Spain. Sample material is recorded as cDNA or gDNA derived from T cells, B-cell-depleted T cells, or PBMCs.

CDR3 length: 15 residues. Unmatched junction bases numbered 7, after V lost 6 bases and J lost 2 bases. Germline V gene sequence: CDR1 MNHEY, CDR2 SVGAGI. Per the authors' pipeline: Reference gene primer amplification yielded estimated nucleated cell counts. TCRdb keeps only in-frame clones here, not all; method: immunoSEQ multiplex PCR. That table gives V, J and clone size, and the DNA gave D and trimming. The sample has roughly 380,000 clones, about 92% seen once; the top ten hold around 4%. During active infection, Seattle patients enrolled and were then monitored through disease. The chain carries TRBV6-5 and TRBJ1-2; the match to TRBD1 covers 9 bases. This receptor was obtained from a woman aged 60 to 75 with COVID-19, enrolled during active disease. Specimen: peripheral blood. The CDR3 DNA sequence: TGTGCCAGCAGAGCCGACACAGGGGGCAACTATGGCTACACCTTC. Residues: CASRADTGGNYGYTF.